The 11 T cell receptor beta chains below were found in one sample sequenced in a study of blood T cell repertoires in COVID-19. Method: immunoSEQ multiplex PCR; TCRdb's copy keeps in-frame clones and lacks some. The sample gives approximately 270,000 clones, about four fifths of which show up once; about 10% is in the top ten. The material sequenced was peripheral blood. Receptor source: a man aged 80 or over with acute or convalescent COVID-19.

The chain combines TRBV11-3 with TRBJ2-2, with a tentative D call TRBD1 (6 bases). Between the trimmed V and J ends, which lost 5 bases and 5 bases, there was a span of 12 bases. CDR1 is SGHNT and CDR2 is YENEEA in the germline V gene. CDR3 size: 14 residues. This chain's CDR3 is CASSLGRGTGELFF. In DNA form, the CDR3 reads TGTGCCAGCAGCCTGGGCAGGGGTACCGGGGAGCTGTTTTTT.

This clone appeared once. The chain employs TRBV28 and TRBJ1-5, with unresolved D. Germline loops: CDR1 MDHEN, CDR2 SYDVKM. The CDR3 is 11 residues long. The V and J ends lost 8 bases and 0 bases respectively, with 2 bases between them. Here the CDR3 DNA reads TGTGCCAGCTATAGCAATCAGCCCCAGCATTTT. This gives the protein CASYSNQPQHF.

The genes are TRBV7-8 and TRBJ1-3, with D possibly being TRBD1 (5 bases). The CDR3 has 15 amino acids. Deletions cut 5 bases from V and 3 bases from J, with 14 bases between. The V gene's germline CDR1 is SGHVS and CDR2 FQNEAQ. Here the CDR3 DNA reads TGTGCCAGCAGCCCGGAGTGGCAGGGTGGAAACACCATATATTTT. This codes for CASSPEWQGGNTIYF. The whole variable domain, remainder taken from reference TRBV7-8 and TRBJ1-3, is GAGVSQSPRYKVAKRGQDVALRCDPISGHVSLFWYQQALGQGPEFLTYFQNEAQLDKSGLPSDRFFAERPEGSVSTLKIQRTQQEDSAVYLCASSPEWQGGNTIYFGEGSWLTVV.

The rearrangement links TRBV13 to TRBJ1-6; D possibly corresponds to TRBD1 (6 bases). The CDR3 runs to 16 residues. Trimming pared 1 base from V and 7 bases from J, leaving 14 bases between. Per the germline V gene, CDR1 is PRHDT and CDR2 is FYEKMQ (reference sequence). CDR3 sequence (DNA): TGTGCCAGCAGCTTAGCGGGACACACCGGCAATTCACCCCTCCACTTT. It encodes CASSLAGHTGNSPLHF.

This sequence joins TRBV2 and TRBJ1-1; TRBD1 agrees at 7 bases. This CDR3 contains 14 residues. The junction had 7 bases not matched to a gene; V was cut back by 1 base and J by 8 bases. The germline CDR1 and CDR2 sequences are SNHLY and FYNNEI. The CDR3 loop is CASSEDLRGREAFF. The CDR3 nucleotides are TGTGCCAGCAGTGAAGATTTAAGGGGGCGCGAAGCTTTCTTT.

The gene calls are TRBV11-2 and TRBJ1-1; 10 bases map to TRBD1. This CDR3 spans 16 amino acids. The germline V gene encodes CDR1 SGHAT and CDR2 FQNNGV. With 11 bases clipped from V and 0 bases from J, the junction kept 12 bases outside the gene matches. DNA of the CDR3: TGTGCCTCTAGGGGACAGGGGCTTCGCATGAACACTGAAGCTTTCTTT. It translates to CASRGQGLRMNTEAFF.

The chain joins TRBV6-5 to TRBJ1-2; tentatively, D is TRBD1 (6 bases). This CDR3 is built from 15 residues. V was pared by 6 bases and J by 0 bases, with 14 bases between. Looked up from germline, CDR1 is MNHEY and CDR2 is SVGAGI. This CDR3 is CASRDSDLANYGYTF. In nucleotides, the CDR3 is TGTGCCAGCAGGGACAGTGATCTAGCTAACTATGGCTACACCTTC.

There are a few counts of this clone. This chain joins TRBV27 and TRBJ2-7, with TRBD2 identical over 14 bases. J gave up 5 bases and V 6 bases, and 6 bases lay outside the gene matches. CDR1 and CDR2 from the germline V gene are MNHEY and SMNVEV (reference sequence). The CDR3 length is 15 residues. In DNA, the CDR3 is TGTGCCAGCAGACCTAAGGGACTAGCGGGGGACGAGCAGTACTTC. The encoded protein is CASRPKGLAGDEQYF.

The genes are TRBV28 and TRBJ1-4; perhaps TRBD1 as D (5 bases). Trimming took off 6 bases at V and 7 bases at J, with 9 bases between the two ends. CDR1 is MDHEN and CDR2 is SYDVKM in the germline V gene. This CDR3 spans 12 amino acids. This chain's CDR3 is CASSLGGEKLFF. CDR3 bases: TGTGCCAGCAGCCTGGGGGGTGAAAAACTGTTTTTT. Together with reference TRBV28 and TRBJ1-4, the CDR3 gives the full variable domain: DVKVTQSSRYLVKRTGEKVFLECVQDMDHENMFWYRQDPGLGLRLIYFSYDVKMKEKGDIPEGYSVSREKKERFSLILESASTNQTSMYLCASSLGGEKLFFGSGTQLSVL.

The chain is built from TRBV28 and TRBJ1-1, with TRBD1 matching over 8 bases. CDR3 length: 16 residues. Germline CDR1 is MDHEN and CDR2 is SYDVKM. J gave up 5 bases and V 3 bases, and 11 bases lay outside the gene matches. This CDR3 reads CASSFRRQGWRTEAFF. The CDR3 DNA follows: TGTGCCAGCAGTTTTAGGAGACAGGGGTGGAGGACTGAAGCTTTCTTT.

The chain couples TRBV9 to TRBJ1-5; no clear D gene. Looked up from germline, CDR1 is SGDLS and CDR2 is YYNGEE. The V gene lost 0 bases and the J gene lost 7 bases, with 17 bases spanning the gap. The CDR3 has 16 amino acids. Here the CDR3 reads CASSVAWEREDQPQHF. The CDR3 DNA reads as TGTGCCAGCAGCGTAGCTTGGGAGAGGGAGGACCAGCCCCAGCATTTT.